Reported below is one T cell receptor (beta chain). Here immunoSEQ multiplex PCR was the method, and the copy in TCRdb shows in-frame clones only, minus some. The sample includes tens of thousands of clones, roughly 90% of them seen just once. The data originate from a study of T cell changes during pregnancy in multiple sclerosis. Germline V CDR1 and CDR2: MNHEY, SMNVEV (reference sequence). The V gene lost 8 bases and the J gene lost 0 bases, with 14 bases spanning the gap. CDR3 length equals 14 residues. The sample here was peripheral blood, taken in the first trimester of pregnancy. The V call is TRBV27, the J call TRBJ2-7; a weak D match, TRBD2 (6 bases). The clonotype comes from a female donor in good health, enrolled as a control in a pregnancy study. The CDR3 protein is CASGRLARSYEQYF. CDR3 sequence (DNA): TGTGCCAGCGGACGTCTAGCGCGCTCCTACGAGCAGTACTTC.